The text below deals with one TCR beta chain. This record comes from a study of blood T cell repertoires in COVID-19. Study summary: Whether acute or convalescent, the COVID-19 samples came from the United States, Italy and Spain. PBMCs, B-cell-depleted T cells, or T cells provided the cDNA or gDNA that made up the material.

The CDR3 has 15 residues. CDR1 is SGHNT and CDR2 is YYREEE in the germline V gene (reference sequence). Trimming stripped 5 bases from V and 4 bases from J, with 18 bases between. In the source study's methods: Reference gene primer amplification in the assay estimated nucleated cell counts. Sequenced by immunoSEQ multiplex PCR; TCRdb stores in-frame clones only, minus some. The DNA was the basis for D and trimming; V, J and clone size are from that table. The sample lists about 130,000 clones, roughly 84% seen once, with roughly 17% in the top ten. This chain connects TRBV5-4 to TRBJ2-5; D is unresolved. This clonotype was obtained from a woman aged 80 or older with acute or convalescent COVID-19. The sequencing sample was made of peripheral blood. The CDR3 loop is CASSFAAERRETQYF. The CDR3 DNA is TGTGCCAGCAGTTTCGCGGCGGAGAGACGAGAGACCCAGTACTTC.